These T cell receptor beta chains were read from a single sample in a study of cytomegalovirus exposure and HLA in healthy donors. The method was immunoSEQ multiplex PCR; TCRdb's version includes in-frame clones alone and lacks a portion of them. The sample contains around 130,000 clones, roughly 66% of which appear only once. Sequencing was done on a sample of PBMCs. These receptors were obtained from a young man in good health and CMV-seronegative. CDR3s include the opening cysteine and the closing phenylalanine or tryptophan. Fields, in order: CDR3 protein, CDR3 DNA, D gene, J gene, V gene, clone size. D genes are given only for firm matches. A clone size is listed for some rows: how often the clone was seen (once, few, many), or a class if it is expanded.

CDR3 protein: CASSPGTSGDTQYF
CDR3 DNA: TGCGCCAGCAGCCCAGGGACTAGCGGAGATACGCAGTATTTT
D gene: TRBD2
J gene: TRBJ2-3
V gene: TRBV5-1
clone size: .

CDR3 protein: CASSYPGRFSGNTIYF
CDR3 DNA: TGTGCCAGCAGTTACCCCGGGAGGTTCTCTGGAAACACCATATATTTT
D gene: .
J gene: TRBJ1-3
V gene: TRBV6-6
clone size: .

CDR3 protein: CAWSGGGWSYEQYF
CDR3 DNA: TGTGCCTGGAGTGGGGGAGGGTGGTCCTACGAGCAGTACTTC
D gene: TRBD2
J gene: TRBJ2-7
V gene: TRBV30
clone size: .

CDR3 protein: CASSVAANEKLFF
CDR3 DNA: TGTGCCAGCAGCGTCGCAGCGAATGAAAAACTGTTTTTT
D gene: .
J gene: TRBJ1-4
V gene: TRBV7-9
clone size: .

CDR3 protein: CANKNSTDTQYF
CDR3 DNA: TGTGCCAACAAAAATAGCACAGATACGCAGTATTTT
D gene: .
J gene: TRBJ2-3
V gene: TRBV9
clone size: few

CDR3 protein: CASSSPTGTGELFF
CDR3 DNA: TGTGCCAGCAGCTCACCTACAGGAACCGGGGAGCTGTTTTTT
D gene: .
J gene: TRBJ2-2
V gene: TRBV11-3
clone size: .

CDR3 protein: CASSGGTSQDTQYF
CDR3 DNA: TGTGCCAGCAGCGGCGGGACTTCCCAAGATACGCAGTATTTT
D gene: .
J gene: TRBJ2-3
V gene: TRBV5-4
clone size: few

CDR3 protein: CSVAGTSGRETQYF
CDR3 DNA: TGCAGCGTCGCTGGGACTAGCGGGAGAGAGACCCAGTACTTC
D gene: TRBD2
J gene: TRBJ2-5
V gene: TRBV29-1
clone size: few

CDR3 protein: CASRRGRAGTDTQYF
CDR3 DNA: TGTGCCAGCCGGAGGGGGAGGGCCGGCACAGATACGCAGTATTTT
D gene: .
J gene: TRBJ2-3
V gene: TRBV28
clone size: few

CDR3 protein: CASSGGGPDRSGRGYTF
CDR3 DNA: TGTGCCAGCAGCGGCGGGGGTCCAGACAGGTCGGGAAGAGGCTACACCTTC
D gene: .
J gene: TRBJ1-2
V gene: TRBV9
clone size: once

CDR3 protein: CASSPPRGATWVSEQYF
CDR3 DNA: TGCGCCAGCTCTCCCCCGCGGGGAGCTACATGGGTAAGCGAGCAGTACTTC
D gene: .
J gene: TRBJ2-7
V gene: TRBV5-1
clone size: .

CDR3 protein: CASSRRPSGAYEQYF
CDR3 DNA: TGTGCCAGCAGCCGGAGGCCTAGCGGGGCCTACGAGCAGTACTTC
D gene: TRBD2
J gene: TRBJ2-7
V gene: TRBV5-6
clone size: .

CDR3 protein: CASSVGTSGLMSSYNEQFF
CDR3 DNA: TGTGCCAGCAGCGTTGGGACTAGCGGGCTGATGAGCTCCTACAATGAGCAGTTCTTC
D gene: TRBD2
J gene: TRBJ2-1
V gene: TRBV9
clone size: .

CDR3 protein: CASSPPGQGNSPLHF
CDR3 DNA: TGTGCCAGCAGCCCCCCCGGCCAGGGGAATTCACCCCTCCACTTT
D gene: .
J gene: TRBJ1-6
V gene: TRBV7-9
clone size: .

CDR3 protein: CAISESLNRGTDTQYF
CDR3 DNA: TGTGCCATCAGTGAATCCCTAAACAGGGGCACAGATACGCAGTATTTT
D gene: .
J gene: TRBJ2-3
V gene: TRBV10-3
clone size: .

CDR3 protein: CSVYYVNSYEQYF
CDR3 DNA: TGCAGCGTTTATTACGTTAACTCCTACGAGCAGTACTTC
D gene: .
J gene: TRBJ2-7
V gene: TRBV29-1
clone size: .

CDR3 protein: CASSTVLEQYF
CDR3 DNA: TGTGCCAGCAGCACAGTGTTAGAGCAGTACTTC
D gene: .
J gene: TRBJ2-7
V gene: TRBV7-9
clone size: once

CDR3 protein: CAIRDSGTMGEKLFF
CDR3 DNA: TGTGCCATCAGGGACTCCGGGACTATGGGAGAAAAACTGTTTTTT
D gene: .
J gene: TRBJ1-4
V gene: TRBV10-3
clone size: few

CDR3 protein: CASSTQTGTGEQYF
CDR3 DNA: TGTGCCAGTAGTACCCAAACAGGGACGGGCGAGCAGTACTTC
D gene: .
J gene: TRBJ2-7
V gene: TRBV19
clone size: few

CDR3 protein: CASSPTGTYEQYF
CDR3 DNA: TGTGCCAGCAGTCCGACGGGAACCTACGAGCAGTACTTC
D gene: .
J gene: TRBJ2-7
V gene: TRBV6-6
clone size: once

CDR3 protein: CASSLNPSTGSTDTQYF
CDR3 DNA: TGTGCCAGCAGCTTAAATCCATCTACGGGAAGCACAGATACGCAGTATTTT
D gene: .
J gene: TRBJ2-3
V gene: TRBV7-9
clone size: .

CDR3 protein: CSASRAYEQYF
CDR3 DNA: TGCAGTGCTAGCAGGGCTTACGAGCAGTACTTC
D gene: .
J gene: TRBJ2-7
V gene: TRBV20-1
clone size: .

CDR3 protein: CASSAVQGYYGYTF
CDR3 DNA: TGTGCCAGTAGTGCCGTGCAGGGGTACTATGGCTACACCTTC
D gene: .
J gene: TRBJ1-2
V gene: TRBV19
clone size: .

CDR3 protein: CASSLGGMGEKLFF
CDR3 DNA: TGTGCCAGCAGCTTGGGAGGGATGGGTGAAAAACTGTTTTTT
D gene: .
J gene: TRBJ1-4
V gene: TRBV5-4
clone size: .

CDR3 protein: CASSLIRTSYEQYF
CDR3 DNA: TGTGCCAGCAGCTTAATTCGGACATCCTACGAGCAGTACTTC
D gene: .
J gene: TRBJ2-7
V gene: TRBV7-2
clone size: .